The 29 T cell receptor beta chains reported below all come from one sample, sequenced in a study of beta chain features in type 1 diabetes. Findings and limits, study-wide: Moderately but significantly shorter TCRB CDR3s were found in Type 1 diabetes patients in all four CD4+ subsets.

The authors reverse transcribed all of the isolated RNA, so sequencing captured expressed TCRB transcripts. Sequencing was performed with immunoSEQ multiplex PCR; in TCRdb, only in-frame clones are kept and a portion is missing. Of 600,000 or so clones in the sample, 11% to 15% were seen once. No antigen is known for these receptors. Sample: naive CD4+ T cells from blood. The receptors were gathered from a man between 18 and 29 years old with type 1 diabetes.

The chain links TRBV29-1 to TRBJ1-3; D gene uncertain. CDR3 length: 12 residues. Germline V gene data show CDR1 as SQVTM and CDR2 as ANQGSEA. V was pared by 6 bases and J by 0 bases, with 6 bases between. DNA for the CDR3: TGCAGCGTCCGACCCTCTGGAAACACCATATATTTT. It codes for CSVRPSGNTIYF.

This clone was counted between two and nine times. The chain couples TRBV18 to TRBJ2-5; D may correspond to TRBD1 or TRBD2 (5 bases each). There are 14 residues in the CDR3. The germline V gene has CDR1 KGHSH and CDR2 LQKENI. V was clipped by 4 bases and J by 9 bases, with 18 bases between them. CDR3 coding DNA: TGTGCCAGCTCACTCTCGTCGGGCCTGGGGGCCCAGTACTTC. Translated, it gives CASSLSSGLGAQYF.

This clone has just one count. V is TRBV6-5 and J is TRBJ2-7; TRBD2 is a possible D gene (5 bases). Looked up from germline, CDR1 is MNHEY and CDR2 is SVGAGI. The CDR3 spans 15 residues. V lost 6 bases and J lost 8, with 23 bases in between. The CDR3 protein is CASSLPPRGSTKQYF. The CDR3 DNA is TGTGCCAGCAGCCTTCCGCCCCGCGGGTCTACGAAGCAGTACTTC.

This clone turned up a few times. The chain is built from TRBV19 and TRBJ1-4; D gene uncertain. Germline CDR1 LNHDA, CDR2 SQIVND (reference sequence). Deletions cut 6 bases from V and 7 bases from J, with 18 bases between. The CDR3 consists of 15 residues. DNA for the CDR3: TGTGCCAGTAGCATCAACGCCGGGATGGGTGAAAAACTGTTTTTT. The encoded protein is CASSINAGMGEKLFF.

This clone was counted only a few times. V usage is TRBV7-2 and J usage is TRBJ1-3; D gene ambiguous. This CDR3 region has 16 residues. Trimming took 1 base from V and 0 from J, leaving 10 bases between them. Per the germline V gene, CDR1 is SGHTA and CDR2 is FQGNSA. The DNA of the CDR3 is TGTGCCAGCAGCTTAGTATCGCCAGGCTCTGGAAACACCATATATTTT. Encoded protein: CASSLVSPGSGNTIYF.

As for this clone: The same CDR3 can be traced to other DNA sequences in this sample. The chain combines TRBV20-1 with TRBJ2-5; D is ambiguous. This CDR3 comprises 10 residues. The V gene lost 3 bases and the J gene lost 5 bases, with 4 bases spanning the gap. The germline V gene encodes CDR1 DFQATT and CDR2 SNEGSKA (reference sequence). Written as DNA, the CDR3 is TGCAGTGCTAGTTCTGAGACCCAGTACTTC. Amino acid sequence: CSASSETQYF.

This clone has a handful of counts. The V gene is TRBV6-6, the J gene TRBJ1-1, with D possibly TRBD1 on 5 matching bases. The CDR3 runs to 13 residues. Trimming pared 5 bases from V and 10 bases from J, leaving 17 bases between. Looked up from germline, CDR1 is MNHNY and CDR2 is SVGAGI (reference sequence). The chain's CDR3 is CASSGPVGGVAFF. Written as DNA, the CDR3 is TGTGCCAGCAGTGGACCTGTTGGGGGTGTAGCTTTCTTT.

This clone was counted a few times. The J gene is TRBJ2-7, the V gene TRBV4-3, with D hard to call. The germline V gene encodes CDR1 LGHNA and CDR2 YSLEER. This CDR3 has 17 amino acids. The ends were cut back, 2 bases at V and 2 bases at J, with 19 bases in the middle. Here the CDR3 reads CASSQSYAGSQAYEQYF. CDR3 DNA sequence: TGCGCCAGCAGCCAATCATATGCTGGGTCACAAGCCTACGAGCAGTACTTC.

The J gene is TRBJ2-1, the V gene TRBV10-3; 8 bases are a match to TRBD1. Germline V gene data show CDR1 as ENHRY and CDR2 as SYGVKD. Trimming cost V 10 bases and J 3 bases; bases outside gene matches: 11. The CDR3 length is 15 residues. The CDR3, as DNA: TGTGCCACAGGGGGCCCGCAGTCGGGCTACAATGAGCAGTTCTTC. This sequence encodes CATGGPQSGYNEQFF.

There are a few counts of this clone. The chain joins TRBV6-5 to TRBJ2-1, with 11 bases fitting TRBD1. Germline trimming cut 2 bases from V and 6 bases from J; bases unmatched to any gene: 6. From germline, CDR1 is MNHEY and CDR2 SVGAGI. The CDR3 contains 16 residues. The chain's CDR3 is CASSYSSGTGGNEQFF. Written as DNA, the CDR3 is TGTGCCAGCAGTTACAGTTCCGGGACAGGGGGCAATGAGCAGTTCTTC.

This clone was found a few times. The V and J genes are TRBV7-2 and TRBJ2-7; a possible D gene is TRBD1 (5 bases). Germline CDR1 is SGHTA and CDR2 is FQGNSA. The CDR3 loop spans 13 amino acids. Trimming left V 2 bases short and J 4 bases short, with 9 bases between. The CDR3 nucleotides read TGTGCCAGCAGCTTACGCCCAGGGTACGAGCAGTACTTC. Translated: CASSLRPGYEQYF.

This clone was observed a few times. The chain links TRBV7-2 to TRBJ1-2; a possible D gene is TRBD1 (6 bases). The V gene's germline CDR1 is SGHTA and CDR2 FQGNSA. Trimming stripped 5 bases from V and 8 bases from J, with 18 bases between. CDR3 length: 14 residues. The CDR3 region is CASSPTGPLQGYTF. Here the CDR3 DNA reads TGTGCCAGCAGCCCAACAGGGCCCCTCCAGGGCTACACCTTC.

V gene TRBV9 combines with J gene TRBJ2-2, with TRBD2 identical over 7 bases. Per germline, CDR1 SGDLS and CDR2 YYNGEE. With 4 bases clipped from V and 1 base from J, the junction kept 7 bases outside the gene matches. The CDR3 length is 16 residues. CDR3 loop: CASSPLGGVNTGELFF. The CDR3 DNA reads as TGTGCCAGCAGCCCTCTGGGGGGGGTGAACACCGGGGAGCTGTTTTTT. The variable domain in full, with the rest retrieved from reference TRBV9 and TRBJ2-2, is DSGVTQTPKHLITATGQRVTLRCSPRSGDLSVYWYQQSLDQGLQFLIQYYNGEERAKGNILERFSAQQFPDLHSELNLSSLELGDSALYFCASSPLGGVNTGELFFGEGSRLTVL.

This clone came up a few times. The chain recombines TRBV5-1 with TRBJ1-1, with TRBD1 identical over 7 bases. Per germline, CDR1 SGHRS and CDR2 YFSETQ. Unmatched junction bases numbered 2, after V lost 3 bases and J lost 0 bases. This CDR3 comprises 14 residues. In nucleotides, the CDR3 is TGCGCCAGCAGCTCACAGGGGTTGAACACTGAAGCTTTCTTT. It yields the protein CASSSQGLNTEAFF. The full variable domain, rest sourced from reference TRBV5-1 and TRBJ1-1, is KAGVTQTPRYLIKTRGQQVTLSCSPISGHRSVSWYQQTPGQGLQFLFEYFSETQRNKGNFPGRFSGRQFSNSRSEMNVSTLELGDSALYLCASSSQGLNTEAFFGQGTRLTVV.

This CDR3 reads CASSFPEGLAGSPGELFF. For the CDR3, the DNA is TGTGCCAGCAGCTTCCCGGAAGGTCTAGCGGGGTCGCCTGGGGAGCTGTTTTTT. The chain couples TRBV7-9 to TRBJ2-2; 9 positions agree with TRBD2. Germline V gives CDR1 SEHNR, CDR2 FQNEAQ (reference sequence). V trimming: 3 bases; J trimming: 8 bases; junction bases outside the gene matches: 16. The length of the CDR3 is 18 residues.

J is TRBJ1-1 and V is TRBV4-3; D is unclear. The V gene lost 0 bases and the J gene lost 1 base, with 9 bases spanning the gap. The V gene's germline CDR1 is LGHNA and CDR2 YSLEER. The CDR3 has 15 residues. CDR3 DNA sequence: TGCGCCAGCAGCCAAGAACCGACATCGAACACTGAAGCTTTCTTT. This translates into CASSQEPTSNTEAFF.

The chain combines TRBV7-2 with TRBJ1-1; D is unresolved. CDR1 is SGHTA and CDR2 is FQGNSA in the germline V gene. Trimming cost V 0 bases and J 10 bases, with 9 bases left between them. The CDR3 is 12 residues long. CDR3 in amino acids: CASSLALSGAFF. For the CDR3, the DNA is TGTGCCAGCAGCTTAGCGTTAAGTGGAGCTTTCTTT.

There are a few counts of this clone. The chain carries TRBV10-3 and TRBJ1-5; D not resolved. CDR3 length: 14 residues. V was cut by 4 bases and J by 2 bases, with 9 bases left in between. Per the germline V gene, CDR1 is ENHRY and CDR2 is SYGVKD. In DNA form, the CDR3 reads TGTGCCATCAGTGTGGAGGTAGGCAATCAGCCCCAGCATTTT. The encoded protein is CAISVEVGNQPQHF.

This chain uses TRBV30 with TRBJ2-1; D unresolved. There are 12 residues in the CDR3. The germline CDR1 and CDR2 sequences are GTSNPN and SVGIG (reference sequence). V gave up 5 bases and J gave up 9 bases, with 14 bases separating them. In nucleotides, the CDR3 is TGTGCCTGGGCTCCCACGCTCGTTGAGCAGTTCTTC. Translated: CAWAPTLVEQFF.

This clone turned up a few times. The chain recombines TRBV4-1 with TRBJ1-3; TRBD1 matches 7 bases. The V segment lost 5 bases and the J segment 7 bases; nucleotides outside the gene matches: 2. Germline loops: CDR1 MGHRA, CDR2 YSYEKL. The CDR3 consists of 12 residues. The CDR3 region has the DNA TGCGCCAGCAGCTCACAGGGGAACACCATATATTTT. Translated: CASSSQGNTIYF.

This clone was observed a few times. CDR3 sequence: CASSYGGRAYNEQFF. CDR3 DNA sequence: TGTGCCAGCAGTTATGGGGGTAGAGCCTACAATGAGCAGTTCTTC. This chain connects TRBV6-5 to TRBJ2-1; the D gene could be TRBD1 or TRBD2 (5 bases each). Germline V gene sequence: CDR1 MNHEY, CDR2 SVGAGI. The CDR3 runs to 15 residues. With 3 bases removed from V and 2 bases from J, the gap between germline ends came to 11 bases.

This clone appeared a few times. The rearrangement joins TRBV29-1 to TRBJ2-3; the D gene is possibly TRBD2 (6 bases). V was clipped by 1 base and J by 7 bases, with 9 bases between them. The CDR3 is made up of 12 amino acids. Germline V gene data show CDR1 as SQVTM and CDR2 as ANQGSEA. Written as DNA, the CDR3 is TGCAGCGTTGAAGCGGGACTTTATACGCAGTATTTT. This sequence encodes CSVEAGLYTQYF.

J is TRBJ1-2 and V is TRBV7-2; 7 bases are a match to TRBD1. Germline values: CDR1 SGHTA, CDR2 FQGNSA. This CDR3 has 16 residues. With 6 bases clipped from V and 2 bases from J, the junction kept 12 bases outside the gene matches. CDR3 coding DNA: TGTGCCAGCAGTCGTCCTAGCGGGACAGCGAACTATGGCTACACCTTC. It encodes CASSRPSGTANYGYTF.

CDR3 DNA sequence: TGTGCCAGCAGCCCCTCGGACAGGGGGGTCGGGGAGACCCAGTACTTC. Its protein product is CASSPSDRGVGETQYF. J is TRBJ2-5 and V is TRBV7-9; 10 nucleotides agree with TRBD1. CDR1 and CDR2 from the germline V gene are SEHNR and FQNEAQ (reference sequence). The CDR3 spans 16 residues. The ends lost 5 bases at V and 5 bases at J; junction bases unmatched: 11.

This clone was seen more than once but under ten times. The chain has TRBV25-1 and TRBJ2-6, with 11 nucleotides matching TRBD2. Germline CDR1 reads MGHDK; CDR2 reads SYGVNS. This CDR3 is 16 amino acids long. J was trimmed by 1 base and V by 5 bases; bases with no gene match: 1. CDR3 in amino acids: CASSSSGGSGANVLTF. CDR3 nucleotide sequence: TGTGCCAGCAGTTCTAGCGGGGGGTCTGGGGCCAACGTCCTGACTTTC.

The chain has TRBV6-6 and TRBJ2-1, with TRBD2 matching over 8 bases. Trimming removed 2 bases from V and 6 bases from J; junction bases left unmatched: 6. CDR3 length: 15 amino acids. Germline V gene lookup returns CDR1 MNHNY and CDR2 SVGAGI (reference sequence). The CDR3 loop reads CASSYATSGLNEQFF. The CDR3 nucleotides are TGTGCCAGCAGTTACGCTACTAGCGGCCTCAATGAGCAGTTCTTC.

The chain links TRBV27 to TRBJ2-7; TRBD1 matches at 12 bases. Germline-derived CDR1 and CDR2 are MNHEY and SMNVEV (reference sequence). The V gene end was trimmed by 2 bases and the J gene end by 6 bases; junction bases not matched to a gene: 11. The CDR3 loop spans 17 amino acids. CDR3 sequence reads: CASSLIYSRDRGREQYF. The CDR3 DNA reads as TGTGCCAGCAGTTTAATCTATTCCAGGGACAGGGGGCGCGAGCAGTACTTC.

The sample holds a few counts of this clone. The chain uses TRBV29-1 and TRBJ2-3; perhaps TRBD1 as D (6 bases). This CDR3 contains 15 residues. Germline assignment: CDR1 SQVTM and CDR2 ANQGSEA. The germline V and J ends were trimmed by 7 bases and 0 bases, with 17 bases remaining between them. CDR3 amino acids: CSADYGTPSTDTQYF. The CDR3 DNA reads TGCAGCGCCGACTACGGGACACCTAGCACAGATACGCAGTATTTT.

This clone has only a few counts. The chain is built from TRBV6-5 and TRBJ1-1; TRBD1 matches 8 bases. After removal of 6 bases from V and 1 base from J, the junction contained 4 bases not matched to a gene. The CDR3 is 14 amino acids. Germline V gene data show CDR1 as MNHEY and CDR2 as SVGAGI. This chain's CDR3 is CASSPGQANTEAFF. The CDR3, as DNA: TGTGCCAGCAGCCCGGGACAGGCGAACACTGAAGCTTTCTTT.